This T cell receptor beta chain was recovered during a study of radiation and T cells in renal cell carcinoma. The sample's time point: baseline pretreatment blood. Treatment noted: 15 Gy SBRT to primary tumor, nephrectomy 4 weeks later. Study observations and caveats: Without pretreatment biopsies, baseline tumor clonotype presence was undetermined. In blood, top tumor clones expanded by 2 weeks, shrinking by 4.

Notes on this clone: The antigen is undetermined.

V lost 8 bases, J lost 6 bases, and 19 bases lay in between. The germline V gene has CDR1 SGHDN and CDR2 FVKESK. The CDR3 is 14 residues long. Data came from immunoSEQ multiplex PCR; TCRdb stores just in-frame clones and leaves some out. The sample lists 110,000 to 150,000 clones, roughly 83% occurring once. The sequenced sample was blood, obtained from a patient whose treatment included radiotherapy and nephrectomy. The rearrangement joins TRBV14 to TRBJ1-1, with D possibly matching TRBD1 (5 bases). The receptor comes from a woman aged 45-65 years with renal cell carcinoma. The CDR3 sequence is CASRPTRGDAEAFF. As DNA, the CDR3 is TGTGCCAGCCGACCAACCCGCGGGGACGCTGAAGCTTTCTTT.